This T cell receptor (beta chain) was identified in a study of radiotherapy plus CTLA-4 blockade in lung cancer. CTLA-4 blockade using ipilimumab, together with focal radiation, was received by patients with chemo-refractory metastatic non-small-cell lung cancer. A remark on this clone: As yet, its antigen is unknown.

General study findings and limits: TCR clones of tumor origin grew in blood after radiotherapy plus ipilimumab. Early blood T cell clone dynamics reportedly forecast response best, with interferon-beta.

TCRdb's copy holds only in-frame clones and misses some; the assay was immunoSEQ multiplex PCR. The profile shows about 45,000 clones, almost 65% of them singletons. Germline V CDR1 and CDR2: SGHNT, YYREEE (reference sequence). The CDR3 extends over 14 amino acids. With 2 bases removed from V and 0 bases from J, the gap between germline ends came to 8 bases. V is TRBV5-4 and J is TRBJ2-5, with a possible D match to TRBD1 (5 bases). This specimen was peripheral blood, taken from a patient treated with radiotherapy plus ipilimumab. This receptor was taken from a human donor with non-small cell lung cancer who had a partial response to radiotherapy plus ipilimumab. CDR3 in amino acids: CASSLVRDQETQYF. CDR3 DNA: TGTGCCAGCAGCTTAGTCAGGGACCAAGAGACCCAGTACTTC.